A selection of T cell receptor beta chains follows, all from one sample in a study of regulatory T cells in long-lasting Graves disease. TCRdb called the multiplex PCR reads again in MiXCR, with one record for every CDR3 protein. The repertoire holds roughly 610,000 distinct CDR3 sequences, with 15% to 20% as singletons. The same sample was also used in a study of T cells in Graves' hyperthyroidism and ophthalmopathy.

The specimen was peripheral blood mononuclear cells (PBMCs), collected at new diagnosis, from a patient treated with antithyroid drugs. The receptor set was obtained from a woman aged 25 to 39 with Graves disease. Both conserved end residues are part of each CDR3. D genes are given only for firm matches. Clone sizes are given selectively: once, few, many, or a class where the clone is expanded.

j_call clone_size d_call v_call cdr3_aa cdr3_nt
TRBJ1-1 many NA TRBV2 CASNSGLKAFF TGTGCCAGCAATTCAGGGCTCAAAGCTTTCTTT
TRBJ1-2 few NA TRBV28 CASSWRGRGYGYTF TGTGCCAGCAGTTGGCGGGGAAGGGGCTATGGCTACACCTTC
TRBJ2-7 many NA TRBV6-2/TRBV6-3 CASSYSTGYGEQYF TGTGCCAGCAGTTACTCGACTGGGTATGGCGAGCAGTACTTC
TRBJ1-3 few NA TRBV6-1 CASSPFGTSGNTIYF TGTGCCAGCAGCCCCTTCGGAACTTCTGGAAACACCATATATTTT
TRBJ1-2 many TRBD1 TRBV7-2 CASSSHMTGGYGYTF TGTGCCAGCAGCTCTCACATGACAGGGGGCTATGGCTACACCTTC
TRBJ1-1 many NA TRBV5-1 CASRPVTALNTEAFF TGCGCCAGCAGACCTGTGACAGCTTTGAACACTGAAGCTTTCTTT
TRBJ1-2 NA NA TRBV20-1 CSASLGTPSIYGYTF TGCAGTGCTAGTTTGGGGACACCATCTATCTATGGCTACACCTTC
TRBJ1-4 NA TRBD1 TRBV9 CASRGQANEKLFF TGTGCCAGCAGGGGACAGGCGAATGAAAAACTGTTTTTT
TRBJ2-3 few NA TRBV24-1 CATSDLRHPDDTQYF TGTGCCACCAGTGATTTGCGGCACCCGGACGATACGCAGTATTTT
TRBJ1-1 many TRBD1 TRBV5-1 CASSPQGQGTTEAFF TGCGCCAGCAGCCCACAAGGACAGGGCACCACTGAAGCTTTCTTT
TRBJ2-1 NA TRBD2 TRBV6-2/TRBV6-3 CASSLRSEASGKRNEQFF TGTGCCAGCAGCCTCCGGAGCGAGGCTAGCGGGAAGAGGAATGAGCAGTTCTTC
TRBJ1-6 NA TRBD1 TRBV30 CAWRRDRGISPLHF TGTGCCTGGAGACGGGACAGGGGTATTTCACCCCTCCACTTT
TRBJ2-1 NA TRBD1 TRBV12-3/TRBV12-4 CASSFYRGEYNEQFF TGTGCCAGCAGTTTTTACAGGGGGGAATACAATGAGCAGTTCTTC
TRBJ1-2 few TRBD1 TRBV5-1 CASSLGPGGEKGYTF TGCGCCAGCAGCTTAGGGCCAGGGGGAGAGAAAGGCTACACCTTC
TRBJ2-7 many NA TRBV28 CASSFSWRERGYEQYF TGTGCCAGCAGTTTTTCGTGGAGGGAGAGAGGCTACGAGCAGTACTTC
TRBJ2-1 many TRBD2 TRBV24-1 CATSVLAGVDEQFF TGTGCCACCAGTGTACTAGCGGGGGTAGATGAGCAGTTCTTC
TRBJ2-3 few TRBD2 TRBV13 CASSLAGGLKTQYF TGTGCCAGCAGCTTAGCGGGGGGACTAAAAACGCAGTATTTT
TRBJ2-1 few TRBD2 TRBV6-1 CASRANPGTSGGGGVNEQFF TGTGCCAGCAGAGCCAATCCCGGGACTAGCGGGGGGGGTGGGGTGAATGAGCAGTTCTTC
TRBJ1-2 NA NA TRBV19 CASSIGTEPNYGYTF TGTGCCAGTAGTATAGGGACAGAACCTAACTATGGCTACACCTTC
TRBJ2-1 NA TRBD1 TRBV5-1 CASRATGGLNNEQFF TGCGCCAGCAGGGCAACAGGGGGCCTGAACAATGAGCAGTTCTTC
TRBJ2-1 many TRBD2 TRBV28 CASSSEPGLAAYNEQFF TGTGCCAGCAGTTCGGAACCGGGACTAGCGGCTTACAATGAGCAGTTCTTC
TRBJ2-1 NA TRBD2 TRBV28 CASGHSGLGEQFF TGTGCCAGCGGGCATAGCGGGTTAGGTGAGCAGTTCTTC
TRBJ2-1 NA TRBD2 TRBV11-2 CASSPRAAGISDEQFF TGTGCCAGCAGCCCCAGGGCAGCGGGGATCTCGGATGAGCAGTTCTTC
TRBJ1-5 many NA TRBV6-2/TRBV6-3 CASSPRGRGLNQPQHF TGTGCCAGCAGCCCTCGGGGGCGGGGTCTTAATCAGCCCCAGCATTTT
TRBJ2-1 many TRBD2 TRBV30 CAWSRGGSTNEQFF TGTGCCTGGAGTCGTGGCGGGAGCACAAATGAGCAGTTCTTC
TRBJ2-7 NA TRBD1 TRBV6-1 CASRAPTGYEQYF TGTGCCAGCAGGGCCCCGACAGGGTACGAGCAGTACTTC
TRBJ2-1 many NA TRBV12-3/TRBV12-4 CASKRATGSDEQFF TGTGCCAGCAAACGAGCTACAGGGTCCGATGAGCAGTTCTTC
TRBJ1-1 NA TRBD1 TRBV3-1 CASSPGQWMNTEAFF TGTGCCAGCAGTCCGGGACAGTGGATGAACACTGAAGCTTTCTTT
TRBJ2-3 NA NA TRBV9 CASSVELEFADTQYF TGTGCCAGCAGCGTAGAGCTGGAATTTGCAGATACGCAGTATTTT
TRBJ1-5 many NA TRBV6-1 CASSEIRNQPQHF TGTGCCAGCAGTGAAATCCGCAATCAGCCCCAGCATTTT
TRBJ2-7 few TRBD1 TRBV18 CASSPRTGTYEQYF TGTGCCAGCTCACCCCGGACAGGCACCTACGAGCAGTACTTC
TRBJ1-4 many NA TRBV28 CASREQGSTNEKLFF TGTGCCAGCAGAGAACAGGGCTCAACTAATGAAAAACTGTTTTTT
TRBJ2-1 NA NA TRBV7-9 CASSLLGTSVNEQFF TGTGCCAGCAGCTTATTGGGGACGTCCGTCAATGAGCAGTTCTTC